These 26 T cell receptor beta chains originate from one sample sequenced in a study of T cell responses to AZD1222 COVID-19 vaccine. The protocol was immunoSEQ multiplex PCR, while the TCRdb copy is restricted to in-frame clones and leaves out a portion. Of roughly 100,000 clones in the sample, more than 75% were seen once. This specimen was peripheral blood, taken on day 0 of AZD1222 vaccination. The receptor set was obtained from an adult in good health.

This clone was found once. The rearrangement links TRBV11-3 to TRBJ1-1, with a tentative D call TRBD1 (5 bases). V was clipped by 4 bases and J by 0 bases, with 12 bases between them. Germline-derived CDR1 and CDR2 are SGHNT and YENEEA. CDR3 size: 15 residues. In DNA form, the CDR3 reads TGTGCCAGCAGCTCGACTGACAGATTGAACACTGAAGCTTTCTTT. This sequence encodes CASSSTDRLNTEAFF. The whole variable domain, remainder taken from reference TRBV11-3 and TRBJ1-1, is EAGVVQSPRYKIIEKKQPVAFWCNPISGHNTLYWYLQNLGQGPELLIRYENEEAVDDSQLPKDRFSAERLKGVDSTLKIQPAELGDSAVYLCASSSTDRLNTEAFFGQGTRLTVV.

The rearrangement uses TRBV5-4 and TRBJ2-3; 7 bases map to TRBD2. J gave up 2 bases and V 1 base, and 7 bases lay outside the gene matches. Germline lookup yields CDR1 SGHNT and CDR2 YYREEE (reference sequence). CDR3 length: 16 amino acids. The CDR3 nucleotides read TGTGCCAGCAGCTTGTTGGGTAGCGGGCCCACAGATACGCAGTATTTT. Residues: CASSLLGSGPTDTQYF.

This clone was recorded only once. The CDR3 region has the DNA TGTGCCAGCAGCCAAGGGACAGGGGCGGGAAATGGCTACACCTTC. Protein sequence: CASSQGTGAGNGYTF. V is TRBV14 and J is TRBJ1-2; TRBD1 matches 9 bases. Per germline, CDR1 SGHDN and CDR2 FVKESK. CDR3 length: 15 residues. Trimming cost V 1 base and J 6 bases; bases outside gene matches: 6.

The chain has TRBV4-2 and TRBJ1-4; 7 bases agree with TRBD1. The junction had 5 bases not matched to a gene; V was cut back by 3 bases and J by 4 bases. In germline, CDR1 is LGHNA, CDR2 YNFKEQ. The CDR3 consists of 15 residues. CDR3 sequence reads: CASSQQGVSNEKLFF. CDR3 DNA sequence: TGTGCCAGCAGCCAGCAGGGGGTTAGTAATGAAAAACTGTTTTTT.

The chain links TRBV12-5 to TRBJ2-7; no clear D gene. V dropped 3 bases and J dropped 4 bases, with 7 bases sitting between them. The V gene's germline CDR1 is LGHNT and CDR2 FRNRAP. The length of the CDR3 is 12 residues. CDR3 sequence (DNA): TGTGCTAGTGGTTTCCAGGCGTACGAGCAGTACTTC. This sequence encodes CASGFQAYEQYF. Full variable domain (outside the CDR3, taken from reference TRBV12-5 and TRBJ2-7): DARVTQTPRHKVTEMGQEVTMRCQPILGHNTVFWYRQTMMQGLELLAYFRNRAPLDDSGMPKDRFSAEMPDATLATLKIQPSEPRDSAVYFCASGFQAYEQYFGPGTRLTVT.

The rearrangement links TRBV5-1 to TRBJ2-1; TRBD2 aligns across 12 bases. The CDR3 covers 15 residues. Looked up from germline, CDR1 is SGHRS and CDR2 is YFSETQ. V shed 4 bases and J 8 bases; nucleotides not matched to a gene: 7. The CDR3 coding sequence is TGCGCCAGCAGCCTAGCGGGAGGGCCATACTATGAGCAGTTCTTC. Translation: CASSLAGGPYYEQFF.

The rearrangement joins TRBV15 to TRBJ1-5; D ambiguous. In germline, CDR1 is LNHNV, CDR2 YYDKDF (reference sequence). CDR3 length: 13 residues. Trimming shortened V by 5 bases and J by 0 bases, and 5 bases separated the two germline ends. The CDR3 sequence: CATSPFSNQPQHF. The CDR3 DNA reads TGTGCCACCAGCCCTTTTAGCAATCAGCCCCAGCATTTT.

On this clone itself: The germline gene is not matched at one end of the junction; a read error may be the cause. The J gene is TRBJ1-1, the V gene TRBV6-2 or TRBV6-3; tentatively, D is TRBD1 (5 bases). CDR3 length: 12 residues. CDR1 is MNHEY, CDR2 SVGEGT, per germline. The CDR3 region has the DNA TGTGCCAGCAGTTACCTTGGGGCAGGGCCTGTTTTT. The encoded protein is CASSYLGAGPVF.

The rearrangement links TRBV5-6 to TRBJ2-3; no definite D call. V lost 1 base, J lost 3 bases, and 15 bases lay in between. This CDR3 contains 16 residues. Germline values: CDR1 SGHDT, CDR2 YYEEEE. Here the CDR3 reads CASSLQHFVGTDTQYF. CDR3 bases: TGTGCCAGCAGCTTGCAACACTTCGTTGGTACAGATACGCAGTATTTT.

The CDR3 sequence is CASSQPTAGHGYTF. The CDR3 nucleotides read TGTGCCAGCAGCCAACCCACAGCAGGTCATGGCTACACCTTC. This rearrangement joins TRBV14 to TRBJ1-2; D call uncertain. The V end lost 2 bases, the J end lost 6 bases, and 13 bases lay between the germline ends. The germline gives CDR1 SGHDN, CDR2 FVKESK. The CDR3 length is 14 residues.

The chain carries TRBV9 and TRBJ2-2, with 7 bases that match TRBD2. The CDR3 length is 15 residues. The V gene end was trimmed by 5 bases and the J gene end by 6 bases; junction bases not matched to a gene: 10. CDR1 is SGDLS, CDR2 YYNGEE, per germline. CDR3 sequence: CASRGGVARAGELFF. For the CDR3, the DNA is TGTGCCAGCAGGGGAGGGGTTGCCCGGGCCGGGGAGCTGTTTTTT.

This sequence joins TRBV6-2 or TRBV6-3 and TRBJ2-5, with D unresolved. This CDR3 contains 14 residues. The germline CDR1 and CDR2 sequences are MNHEY and SVGEGT. Trimming shortened V by 2 bases and J by 7 bases, and 14 bases separated the two germline ends. DNA for the CDR3: TGTGCCAGCAGTTACGAGCCCGAAACCGGGACCCAGTACTTC. Its protein is CASSYEPETGTQYF.

This chain joins TRBV4-3 and TRBJ1-5; possible D gene TRBD1, 5 bases. The V and J ends lost 0 bases and 4 bases respectively, with 19 bases between them. The CDR3 length is 18 residues. Per germline, CDR1 LGHNA and CDR2 YSLEER. The CDR3 DNA reads as TGCGCCAGCAGCCAAGACGACGGGACCCGGGGACCGAATCAGCCCCAGCATTTT. The encoded protein is CASSQDDGTRGPNQPQHF.

This clone was seen once. The J gene is TRBJ2-7, the V gene TRBV10-3; D is perhaps TRBD2 (5 bases). Per germline, CDR1 ENHRY and CDR2 SYGVKD. The CDR3 length is 17 residues. V dropped 0 bases and J dropped 3 bases, with 18 bases sitting between them. The CDR3 DNA reads as TGTGCCATCAGTGAGTCCGGGGTGCGGAATCGGGGCTACGAGCAGTACTTC. It yields the protein CAISESGVRNRGYEQYF.

The chain recombines TRBV27 with TRBJ2-5; 8 bases are a match to TRBD1. The CDR3 sequence is 14 residues long. With 6 bases clipped from V and 5 bases from J, the junction kept 8 bases outside the gene matches. CDR1 and CDR2 from the germline V gene are MNHEY and SMNVEV (reference sequence). CDR3 protein: CASSDQGALETQYF. DNA for the CDR3: TGTGCCAGCAGCGACCAGGGGGCCCTCGAGACCCAGTACTTC.

The gene calls are TRBV25-1 and TRBJ1-3; no clear D. V was clipped by 3 bases and J by 4 bases, with 10 bases between them. Germline V gene lookup returns CDR1 MGHDK and CDR2 SYGVNS. The CDR3 is 14 amino acids. For the CDR3, the DNA is TGTGCCAGCAGTGACGGGGTATACGGAAACACCATATATTTT. Encoded protein: CASSDGVYGNTIYF.

This clone appeared once. The chain combines TRBV7-9 with TRBJ2-5, with TRBD1 matching over 9 bases. V was clipped by 5 bases and J by 1 base; unmatched bases: 2. Germline CDR1 is SEHNR and CDR2 is FQNEAQ (reference sequence). This CDR3 contains 14 residues. This CDR3 is CASSLQGAQETQYF. In DNA form, the CDR3 reads TGTGCCAGCAGCCTACAGGGGGCCCAAGAGACCCAGTACTTC.

The chain links TRBV6-5 to TRBJ2-1, with 7 nucleotides matching TRBD1. From germline, CDR1 is MNHEY and CDR2 SVGAGI. V was pared by 6 bases and J by 2 bases, with 7 bases of the junction left unmatched. The CDR3 consists of 15 residues. CDR3 protein: CASRPDRVAYNEQFF. The CDR3 nucleotides read TGTGCCAGCAGACCAGACAGGGTAGCCTACAATGAGCAGTTCTTC.

The chain has TRBV6-6 and TRBJ1-1; 8 nucleotides match TRBD1. Germline V gene sequence: CDR1 MNHNY, CDR2 SVGAGI (reference sequence). With V trimmed by 7 bases and J by 0 bases, 4 bases remained unmatched. The CDR3 contains 14 residues. The CDR3 here is CASNGQGVNTEAFF. CDR3 DNA: TGTGCCAGCAACGGACAGGGTGTGAACACTGAAGCTTTCTTT.

The rearrangement joins TRBV6-5 to TRBJ1-1; D uncertain. The CDR3 loop spans 15 amino acids. With 5 bases removed from V and 0 bases from J, the gap between germline ends came to 13 bases. The germline gives CDR1 MNHEY, CDR2 SVGAGI. The chain's CDR3 is CASSPLLRMNTEAFF. The CDR3 nucleotides are TGTGCCAGCAGTCCTCTCCTTAGGATGAACACTGAAGCTTTCTTT.

J is TRBJ1-4 and V is TRBV3-1 (or the pseudogene TRBV3-2); D is possibly TRBD1 (6 bases). The CDR3 has 15 residues. The germline V and J ends were trimmed by 4 bases and 3 bases, with 12 bases remaining between them. Per the germline V gene, CDR1 is LGHDT and CDR2 is YNNKEL (reference sequence). CDR3 loop: CASSRAGHSNEKLFF. DNA of the CDR3: TGTGCCAGCAGCCGGGCGGGACACTCTAATGAAAAACTGTTTTTT.

The V call is TRBV18, the J call TRBJ2-5; a possible D gene is TRBD2 (5 bases). V lost 0 bases and J lost 4, with 18 bases in between. CDR1 and CDR2 from the germline V gene are KGHSH and LQKENI. The CDR3 has 17 residues. CDR3 region: CASSPPGLSGSVETQYF. Written as DNA, the CDR3 is TGTGCCAGCTCACCACCAGGGTTGAGCGGATCGGTAGAGACCCAGTACTTC.

The chain has TRBV11-2 and TRBJ2-3; TRBD1 agrees at 9 bases. The V and J ends lost 2 bases and 0 bases, in that order; junction bases with no gene match: 6. The CDR3 runs to 17 residues. The germline V gene has CDR1 SGHAT and CDR2 FQNNGV. The CDR3 here is CASSLRPGTGSTDTQYF. DNA for the CDR3: TGTGCCAGCAGCTTAAGGCCGGGGACAGGGAGCACAGATACGCAGTATTTT.

This clone was seen more than once but under ten times. The DNA for the CDR3 is TGTGCCAGCAGCCTCAATACCTACGAGCAGTACTTC. It is translated as CASSLNTYEQYF. The chain joins TRBV6-5 to TRBJ2-7; D ambiguous. The CDR3 length is 12 residues. Germline CDR1 and CDR2: MNHEY and SVGAGI. Trimming cost V 6 bases and J 2 bases, with 8 bases left between them.

The chain couples TRBV3-1 (or the pseudogene TRBV3-2) to TRBJ1-6, with D hard to call. CDR1 is LGHDT, CDR2 YNNKEL, per germline (reference sequence). Trimming cost V 1 base and J 10 bases, with 8 bases left between them. This CDR3 region has 13 residues. The CDR3 here is CASSQARVSPLHF. The CDR3 DNA is TGTGCCAGCAGCCAAGCCCGAGTCTCACCCCTCCACTTT.

The chain has TRBV2 and TRBJ1-2; TRBD1 agrees at 9 bases. Germline lookup yields CDR1 SNHLY and CDR2 FYNNEI. The V gene end was trimmed by 7 bases and the J gene end by 0 bases; junction bases not matched to a gene: 9. The CDR3 is 16 amino acids. CDR3 nucleotides: TGTGCCAGCACTCGGGGGGACAGGGTAGCTAACTATGGCTACACCTTC. Translation gives CASTRGDRVANYGYTF.